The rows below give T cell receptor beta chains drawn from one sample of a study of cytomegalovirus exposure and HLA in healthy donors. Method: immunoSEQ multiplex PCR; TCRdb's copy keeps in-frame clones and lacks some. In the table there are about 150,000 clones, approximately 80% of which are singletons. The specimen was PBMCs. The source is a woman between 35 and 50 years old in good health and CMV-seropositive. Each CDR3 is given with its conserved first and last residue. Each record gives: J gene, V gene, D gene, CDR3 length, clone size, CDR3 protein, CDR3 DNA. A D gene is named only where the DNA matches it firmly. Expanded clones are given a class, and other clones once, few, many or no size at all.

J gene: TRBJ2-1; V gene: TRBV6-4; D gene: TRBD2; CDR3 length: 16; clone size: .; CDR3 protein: CASSDYLAGGPGEQFF; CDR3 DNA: TGTGCCAGCAGTGACTATCTAGCGGGAGGGCCCGGTGAGCAGTTCTTC
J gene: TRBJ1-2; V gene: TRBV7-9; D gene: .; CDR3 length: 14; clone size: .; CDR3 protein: CASSLDATGYGYTF; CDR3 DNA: TGTGCCAGCAGCTTAGATGCTACGGGGTATGGCTACACCTTC
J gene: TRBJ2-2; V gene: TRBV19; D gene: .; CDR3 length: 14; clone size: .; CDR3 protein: CASSIAENTGELFF; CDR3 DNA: TGTGCCAGTAGTATCGCGGAGAACACCGGGGAGCTGTTTTTT
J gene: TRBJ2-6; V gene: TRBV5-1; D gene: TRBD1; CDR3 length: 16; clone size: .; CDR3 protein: CASRGTDPSGANVLTF; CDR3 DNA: TGCGCCAGCAGGGGGACAGACCCCTCTGGGGCCAACGTCCTGACTTTC
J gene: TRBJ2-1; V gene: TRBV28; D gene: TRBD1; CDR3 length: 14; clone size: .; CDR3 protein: CASRETGGTNEQFF; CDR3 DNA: TGTGCCAGCAGGGAGACAGGGGGTACCAATGAGCAGTTCTTC
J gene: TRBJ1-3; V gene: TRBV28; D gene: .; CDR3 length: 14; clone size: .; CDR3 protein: CASSPSGSGNTIYF; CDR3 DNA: TGTGCCAGCAGTCCCAGTGGCTCTGGAAACACCATATATTTT
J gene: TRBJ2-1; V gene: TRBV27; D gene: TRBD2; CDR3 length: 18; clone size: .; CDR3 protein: CASSLLEGTSGRVCKQFF; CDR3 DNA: TGTGCCAGCAGTTTGCTGGAAGGGACTAGCGGGAGGGTCTGTAAGCAGTTCTTC
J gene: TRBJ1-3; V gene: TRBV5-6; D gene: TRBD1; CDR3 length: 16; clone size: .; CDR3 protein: CASSLDRGLSGNTIYF; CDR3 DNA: TGTGCCAGCAGCTTGGACAGGGGGCTTTCTGGAAACACCATATATTTT
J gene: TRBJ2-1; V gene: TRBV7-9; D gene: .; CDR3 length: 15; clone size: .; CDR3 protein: CASSLGGGGRVEQFF; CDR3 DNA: TGTGCCAGCAGCTTAGGGGGAGGGGGGCGCGTTGAGCAGTTCTTC
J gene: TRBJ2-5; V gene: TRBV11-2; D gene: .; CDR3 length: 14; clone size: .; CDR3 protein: CASSLRTRQETQYF; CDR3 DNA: TGTGCCAGCAGCTTAAGGACAAGGCAAGAGACCCAGTACTTC
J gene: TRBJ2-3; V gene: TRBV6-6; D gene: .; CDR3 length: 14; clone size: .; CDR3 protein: CASTPGLSTDTQYF; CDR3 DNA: TGTGCCAGCACCCCAGGGCTATCCACAGATACGCAGTATTTT
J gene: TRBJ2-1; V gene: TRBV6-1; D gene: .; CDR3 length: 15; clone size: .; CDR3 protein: CASSENRPTYNEQFF; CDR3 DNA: TGTGCCAGCAGTGAAAACAGACCTACCTACAATGAGCAGTTCTTC
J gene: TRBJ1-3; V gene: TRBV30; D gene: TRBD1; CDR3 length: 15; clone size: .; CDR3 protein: CAWSAGGASGNTIYF; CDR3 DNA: TGTGCCTGGAGTGCAGGGGGCGCATCCGGAAACACCATATATTTT
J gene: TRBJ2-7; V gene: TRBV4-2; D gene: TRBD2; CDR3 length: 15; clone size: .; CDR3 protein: CASSHGSGRAREQYF; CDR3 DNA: TGTGCCAGCAGCCATGGTAGCGGGAGGGCCCGAGAGCAGTACTTC
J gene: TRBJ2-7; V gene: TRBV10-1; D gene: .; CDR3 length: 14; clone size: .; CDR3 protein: CASSDQNVLYEQYF; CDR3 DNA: TGCGCCAGCAGTGACCAGAACGTCCTCTACGAGCAGTACTTC
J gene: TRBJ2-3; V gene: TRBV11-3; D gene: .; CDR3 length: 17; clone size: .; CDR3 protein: CASSLEGRNRFGDTQYF; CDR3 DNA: TGTGCCAGCAGCTTAGAGGGCCGGAACCGTTTTGGAGATACGCAGTATTTT
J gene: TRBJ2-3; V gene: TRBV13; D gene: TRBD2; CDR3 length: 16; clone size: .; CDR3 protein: CASSPGGGRATDTQYF; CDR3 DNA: TGTGCCAGCAGCCCTGGTGGCGGGAGGGCCACAGATACGCAGTATTTT
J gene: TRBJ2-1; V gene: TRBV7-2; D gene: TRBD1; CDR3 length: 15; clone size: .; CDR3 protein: CASSLLGQGVDEQFF; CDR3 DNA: TGTGCCAGCAGCTTATTGGGACAGGGGGTCGATGAGCAGTTCTTC
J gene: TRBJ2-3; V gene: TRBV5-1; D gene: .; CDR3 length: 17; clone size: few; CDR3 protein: CASSLGSTVRLTDTQYF; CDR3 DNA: TGCGCCAGCAGCTTGGGGTCGACGGTAAGACTCACAGATACGCAGTATTTT
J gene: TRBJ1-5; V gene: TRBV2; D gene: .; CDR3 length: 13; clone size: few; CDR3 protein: CASQGMLNQPQHF; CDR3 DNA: TGTGCCAGCCAGGGGATGCTGAATCAGCCCCAGCATTTT
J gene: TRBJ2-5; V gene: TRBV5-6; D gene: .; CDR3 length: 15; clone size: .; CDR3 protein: CASSPTLGGQETQYF; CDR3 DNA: TGTGCCAGCAGCCCTACTTTGGGGGGTCAAGAGACCCAGTACTTC
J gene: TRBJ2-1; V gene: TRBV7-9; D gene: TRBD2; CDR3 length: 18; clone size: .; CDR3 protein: CASSQPRLAGGVVYEQFF; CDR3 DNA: TGTGCCAGCAGTCAACCGAGACTAGCGGGAGGTGTAGTCTATGAGCAGTTCTTC
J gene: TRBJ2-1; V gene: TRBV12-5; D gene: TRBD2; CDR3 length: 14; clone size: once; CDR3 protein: CASGAGLADNEQFF; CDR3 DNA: TGTGCTAGTGGTGCCGGACTAGCGGACAATGAGCAGTTCTTC
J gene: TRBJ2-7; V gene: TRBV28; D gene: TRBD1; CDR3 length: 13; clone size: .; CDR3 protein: CASSRDRDSEQYF; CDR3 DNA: TGTGCCAGCAGTCGGGACAGGGACTCCGAGCAGTACTTC
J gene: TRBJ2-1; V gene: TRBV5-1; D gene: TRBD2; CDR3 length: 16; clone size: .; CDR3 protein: CASSSASGTNLNEQFF; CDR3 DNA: TGCGCCAGCAGCTCCGCGAGCGGGACGAACTTAAATGAGCAGTTCTTC
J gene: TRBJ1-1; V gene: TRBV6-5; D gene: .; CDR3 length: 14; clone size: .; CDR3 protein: CASSYADFTTEAFF; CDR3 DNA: TGTGCCAGCAGTTACGCAGATTTTACCACTGAAGCTTTCTTT
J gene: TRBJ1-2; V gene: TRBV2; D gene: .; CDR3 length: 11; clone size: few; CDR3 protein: CASTFRYGYTF; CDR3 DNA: TGTGCCAGCACCTTCCGGTATGGCTACACCTTC
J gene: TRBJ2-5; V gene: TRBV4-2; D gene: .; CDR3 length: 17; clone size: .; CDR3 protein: CASSQDGVALYQETQYF; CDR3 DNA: TGTGCCAGCAGCCAAGACGGGGTAGCCCTGTACCAAGAGACCCAGTACTTC
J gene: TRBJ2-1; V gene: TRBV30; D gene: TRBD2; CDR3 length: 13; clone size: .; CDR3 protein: CAWMGRELNEQFF; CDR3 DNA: TGTGCCTGGATGGGGCGGGAGCTTAATGAGCAGTTCTTC
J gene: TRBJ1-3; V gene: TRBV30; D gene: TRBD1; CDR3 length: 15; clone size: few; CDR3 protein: CAWSVQTGLGNTIYF; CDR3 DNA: TGTGCCTGGAGTGTACAGACAGGGTTAGGAAACACCATATATTTT
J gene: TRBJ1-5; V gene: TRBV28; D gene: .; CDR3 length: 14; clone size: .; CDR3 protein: CASSLRPGNQPQHF; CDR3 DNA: TGTGCCAGCAGTTTACGCCCAGGGAATCAGCCCCAGCATTTT
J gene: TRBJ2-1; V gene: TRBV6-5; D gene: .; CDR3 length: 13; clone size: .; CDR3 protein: CASSYVVGGEQFF; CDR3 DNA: TGTGCCAGCAGTTACGTAGTTGGGGGGGAGCAGTTCTTC
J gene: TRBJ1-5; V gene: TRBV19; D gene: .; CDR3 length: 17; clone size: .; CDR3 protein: CASSIDLLQGSNQPQHF; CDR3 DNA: TGTGCCAGTAGTATAGATCTCCTACAGGGCAGCAATCAGCCCCAGCATTTT
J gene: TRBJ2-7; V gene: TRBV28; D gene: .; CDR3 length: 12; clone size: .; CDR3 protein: CASSSTTAEQYF; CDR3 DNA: TGTGCCAGCAGTTCTACGACAGCCGAGCAGTACTTC
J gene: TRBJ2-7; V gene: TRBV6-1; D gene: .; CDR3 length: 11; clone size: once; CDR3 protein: CASSALYEQYF; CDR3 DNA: TGTGCCAGCAGTGCCCTCTACGAGCAGTACTTC
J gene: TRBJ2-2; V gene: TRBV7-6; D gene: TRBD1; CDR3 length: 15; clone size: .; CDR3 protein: CASSSPGQGPGELFF; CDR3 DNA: TGTGCCAGCAGCTCACCCGGACAGGGGCCCGGGGAGCTGTTTTTT
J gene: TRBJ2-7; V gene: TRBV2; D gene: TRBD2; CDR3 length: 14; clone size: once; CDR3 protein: CASSGGTSGYEQYF; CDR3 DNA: TGTGCCAGCAGTGGGGGGACTAGCGGCTACGAGCAGTACTTC
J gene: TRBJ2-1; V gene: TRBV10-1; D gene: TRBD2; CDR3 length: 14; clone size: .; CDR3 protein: CASSPSGSYNEQFF; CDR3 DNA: TGCGCCAGCAGTCCTAGCGGGTCTTACAATGAGCAGTTCTTC
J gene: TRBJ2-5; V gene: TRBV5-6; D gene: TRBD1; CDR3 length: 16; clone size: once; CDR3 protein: CASSLAGTELQETQYF; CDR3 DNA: TGTGCCAGCAGCTTGGCGGGGACAGAGCTCCAAGAGACCCAGTACTTC
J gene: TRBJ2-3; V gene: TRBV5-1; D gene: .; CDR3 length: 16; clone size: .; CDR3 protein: CASSLGAGSTTDTQYF; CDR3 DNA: TGCGCCAGCAGCTTGGGGGCAGGGTCTACCACAGATACGCAGTATTTT
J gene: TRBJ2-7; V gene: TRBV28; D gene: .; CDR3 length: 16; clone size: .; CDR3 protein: CASLLVGGPGTYEQYF; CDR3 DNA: TGTGCCAGCCTGCTGGTCGGAGGGCCGGGTACCTACGAGCAGTACTTC
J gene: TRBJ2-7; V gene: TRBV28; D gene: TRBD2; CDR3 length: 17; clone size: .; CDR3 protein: CASSFPGLAGPPLEQYF; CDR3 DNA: TGTGCCAGCAGCTTTCCCGGGCTAGCGGGGCCTCCCCTCGAGCAGTACTTC
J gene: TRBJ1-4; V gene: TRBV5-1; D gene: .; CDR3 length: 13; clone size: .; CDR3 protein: CASSVGGGEKLFF; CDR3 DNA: TGCGCCAGCAGTGTAGGGGGTGGTGAAAAACTGTTTTTT
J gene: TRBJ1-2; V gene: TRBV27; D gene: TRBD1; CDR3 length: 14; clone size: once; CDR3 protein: CASSPDRGVYGYTF; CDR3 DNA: TGTGCCAGCAGTCCCGACAGGGGGGTTTATGGCTACACCTTC
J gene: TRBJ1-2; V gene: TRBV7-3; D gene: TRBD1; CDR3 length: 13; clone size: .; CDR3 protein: CASSPGTDYGYTF; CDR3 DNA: TGTGCCAGCAGCCCCGGGACAGATTATGGCTACACCTTC
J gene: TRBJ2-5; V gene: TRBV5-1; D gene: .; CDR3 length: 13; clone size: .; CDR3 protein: CASSFGTGETQYF; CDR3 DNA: TGCGCCAGCAGCTTTGGTACGGGAGAGACCCAGTACTTC
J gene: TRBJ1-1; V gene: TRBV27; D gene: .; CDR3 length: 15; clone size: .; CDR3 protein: CASSLSSGGGTEAFF; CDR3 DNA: TGTGCCAGCAGTTTATCGTCCGGGGGGGGGACTGAAGCTTTCTTT
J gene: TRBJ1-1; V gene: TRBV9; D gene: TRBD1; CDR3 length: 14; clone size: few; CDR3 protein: CASSVAGTGGDAFF; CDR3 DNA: TGTGCCAGCAGCGTAGCTGGGACAGGGGGAGACGCTTTCTTT
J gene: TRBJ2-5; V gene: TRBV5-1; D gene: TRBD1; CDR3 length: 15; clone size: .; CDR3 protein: CASSFRDRVVETQYF; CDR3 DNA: TGCGCCAGCAGCTTCCGGGACAGGGTGGTGGAGACCCAGTACTTC
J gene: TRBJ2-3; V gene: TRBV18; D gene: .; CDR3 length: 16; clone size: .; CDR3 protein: CASSPPARGNTDTQYF; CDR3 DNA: TGTGCCAGCTCACCACCGGCGCGGGGCAACACAGATACGCAGTATTTT
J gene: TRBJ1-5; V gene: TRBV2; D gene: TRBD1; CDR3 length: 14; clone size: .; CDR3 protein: CASSLDRGGQPQHF; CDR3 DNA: TGTGCCAGCAGCCTCGACAGGGGTGGACAGCCCCAGCATTTT
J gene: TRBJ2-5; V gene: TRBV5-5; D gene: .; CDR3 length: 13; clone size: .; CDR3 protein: CASSLGAQETQYF; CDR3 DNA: TGTGCCAGCAGCTTGGGAGCTCAAGAGACCCAGTACTTC
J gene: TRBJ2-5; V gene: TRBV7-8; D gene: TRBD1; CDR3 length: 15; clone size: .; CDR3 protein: CASSPRTGKQETQYF; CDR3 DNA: TGTGCCAGCAGCCCGAGGACAGGGAAACAAGAGACCCAGTACTTC
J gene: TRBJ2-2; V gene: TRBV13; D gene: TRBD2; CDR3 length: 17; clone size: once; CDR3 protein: CASSHRGAGGVTGELFF; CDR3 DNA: TGTGCCAGCAGCCACCGAGGAGCGGGAGGGGTCACCGGGGAGCTGTTTTTT
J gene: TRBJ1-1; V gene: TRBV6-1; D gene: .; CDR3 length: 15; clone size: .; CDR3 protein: CASSESLGGNTEAFF; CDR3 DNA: TGTGCCAGCAGTGAAAGTTTAGGAGGGAACACTGAAGCTTTCTTT
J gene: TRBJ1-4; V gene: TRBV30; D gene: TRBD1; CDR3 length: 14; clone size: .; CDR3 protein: CAWGRQGANEKLFF; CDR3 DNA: TGTGCCTGGGGGAGACAGGGGGCGAATGAAAAACTGTTTTTT
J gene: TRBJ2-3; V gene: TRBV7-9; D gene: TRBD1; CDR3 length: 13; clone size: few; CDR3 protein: CASSLQGSDTQYF; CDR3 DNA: TGTGCCAGCAGTCTACAGGGGTCGGATACGCAGTATTTT
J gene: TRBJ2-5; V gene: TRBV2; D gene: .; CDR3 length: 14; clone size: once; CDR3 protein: CASSEASKQETQYF; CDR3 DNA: TGTGCCAGCAGTGAAGCGTCCAAACAAGAGACCCAGTACTTC